Listed here are 22 T cell receptor beta chains from one sample, sequenced in a study of shared clonotypes between healthy human individuals. Sequenced by immunoSEQ multiplex PCR; TCRdb stores in-frame clones only, minus some. The data hold approximately 620,000 clones, with around 97% observed a single time. The sample consisted of naive CD4+ T cells sorted from blood. Subset given: CD45RA+ positively selected. Receptors originate from a woman in her thirties in good health.

This clone is a singleton in its sample. The chain links TRBV6-5 to TRBJ1-2; tentative D call: TRBD1 (6 bases). The CDR3 contains 15 residues. V lost 5 bases to trimming and J lost 6 bases, with 19 bases between them. Germline CDR1 reads MNHEY; CDR2 reads SVGAGI. CDR3 sequence (DNA): TGTGCCAGCAGTACAGAGGGGGGTTCGGTAAATGGCTACACCTTC. Translating gives CASSTEGGSVNGYTF.

This chain connects TRBV2 to TRBJ2-1; D is possibly TRBD1 (6 bases). Germline lookup yields CDR1 SNHLY and CDR2 FYNNEI. The CDR3 totals 15 residues. Trimming shortened V by 2 bases and J by 0 bases, and 8 bases separated the two germline ends. CDR3 in DNA: TGTGCCAGCAGTGAACAGGGGAGCTCCTACAATGAGCAGTTCTTC. Protein sequence: CASSEQGSSYNEQFF.

The V call is TRBV19, the J call TRBJ2-6, with a weak D call TRBD1 (5 bases). The CDR3 sequence is 16 residues long. Germline loops: CDR1 LNHDA, CDR2 SQIVND (reference sequence). Trimming took off 3 bases at V and 0 bases at J, with 9 bases between the two ends. The CDR3 DNA reads as TGTGCCAGTAGTATTGGGGCCTTCTCTGGGGCCAACGTCCTGACTTTC. Encoded protein: CASSIGAFSGANVLTF.

This chain joins TRBV2 and TRBJ2-5; D not resolved. The CDR3 covers 13 residues. The germline gives CDR1 SNHLY, CDR2 FYNNEI. V was clipped by 2 bases and J by 5 bases, with 9 bases between them. CDR3 sequence (DNA): TGTGCCAGCAGTGAAATGAGAACGGAGACCCAGTACTTC. This gives the protein CASSEMRTETQYF.

The rearrangement uses TRBV27 and TRBJ1-1; D not certain. The CDR3 contains 13 residues. Germline CDR1 is MNHEY and CDR2 is SMNVEV (reference sequence). V was trimmed by 2 bases and J by 4 bases, leaving 8 bases between them. The CDR3 loop reads CASSLGRLTEAFF. DNA for the CDR3: TGTGCCAGCAGTTTAGGCCGGCTCACTGAAGCTTTCTTT.

V usage is TRBV2 and J usage is TRBJ2-3; 9 bases align to TRBD2. V lost 4 bases, J lost 11 bases, and 7 bases stayed unmatched. CDR1 and CDR2 from the germline V gene are SNHLY and FYNNEI. CDR3 length equals 13 residues. The DNA of the CDR3 is TGTGCCAGCAGTGGAGGCGGGAGGGTTAGGCAGTATTTT. This codes for CASSGGGRVRQYF.

The chain carries TRBV5-1 and TRBJ2-1; D gene ambiguous. CDR3 length: 12 residues. Germline V lookup: CDR1 SGHRS, CDR2 YFSETQ. Deletions cut 2 bases from V and 8 bases from J, with 8 bases between. CDR3 DNA sequence: TGCGCCAGCAGCTTTAATAGGGATGAGCAGTTCTTC. This translates into CASSFNRDEQFF.

The rearrangement links TRBV6-6 to TRBJ2-5; the match to TRBD2 covers 14 bases. The trim removed 2 bases at V and 5 bases at J, leaving 4 bases unmatched. In germline, CDR1 is MNHNY, CDR2 SVGAGI (reference sequence). The CDR3 covers 16 residues. The CDR3 nucleotides read TGTGCCAGCAGTTACGCGACTAGCGGGAGGGCGGAGACCCAGTACTTC. Translating it yields CASSYATSGRAETQYF.

The genes are TRBV18 and TRBJ2-1, with 13 bases that match TRBD2. Germline assignment: CDR1 KGHSH and CDR2 LQKENI. The CDR3 totals 16 residues. Trimming cost V 4 bases and J 9 bases; bases outside gene matches: 9. Here the CDR3 DNA reads TGTGCCAGCTCACAAGGGACTAGCGGGGCAGGCAGTGAGCAGTTCTTC. This codes for CASSQGTSGAGSEQFF.

This chain links TRBV7-8 with TRBJ2-3; possibly TRBD2 for D (6 bases). V was shortened by 1 base and J by 8 bases, with 13 bases between the two germline ends. This CDR3 has 14 residues. Germline V gene data show CDR1 as SGHVS and CDR2 as FQNEAQ. As DNA, the CDR3 is TGTGCCAGCAGCTTAGGCCGGGTGGGGGGTACGCAGTATTTT. Translating gives CASSLGRVGGTQYF.

This rearrangement joins TRBV7-6 to TRBJ1-5; D is ambiguous. This CDR3 is 13 amino acids long. Trimming took off 5 bases at V and 2 bases at J, with 7 bases between the two ends. Per germline, CDR1 SGHVS and CDR2 FNYEAQ. The CDR3 sequence is CASSAKGNQPQHF. The CDR3 region has the DNA TGTGCCAGCAGCGCTAAGGGCAATCAGCCCCAGCATTTT.

This chain connects TRBV5-5 to TRBJ2-7; D perhaps matches TRBD1 (6 bases). In germline, CDR1 is SGHKS, CDR2 YYEKEE (reference sequence). This CDR3 is 15 amino acids long. V gave up 2 bases and J gave up 6 bases, with 18 bases separating them. CDR3 nucleotide sequence: TGTGCCAGCAGCTTCTTCCTACTCAGGGGTGGCGAGCAGTACTTC. As protein: CASSFFLLRGGEQYF.

V is TRBV5-1 and J is TRBJ2-5; 8 positions match TRBD1. The CDR3 loop spans 18 amino acids. V lost 0 bases to trimming and J lost 4 bases; unmatched junction nucleotides: 14. In germline, CDR1 is SGHRS, CDR2 YFSETQ. CDR3 coding DNA: TGCGCCAGCAGCTTGGAAATCAGACGCGGGACAGGAGGAGAGACCCAGTACTTC. Residues: CASSLEIRRGTGGETQYF.

This clone was counted once. The V call is TRBV6-1, the J call TRBJ2-1; no clear D. CDR1 and CDR2 from the germline V gene are MNHNS and SASEGT. This CDR3 is 13 amino acids long. The V end was cut by 6 bases, the J end by 0 bases, with 6 bases between. The CDR3 loop reads CASRGNSYNEQFF. CDR3 DNA sequence: TGTGCCAGCAGGGGAAACTCCTACAATGAGCAGTTCTTC.

This clone came up a few times. The same CDR3 also results from other DNA sequences found in this sample. The V and J genes are TRBV19 and TRBJ2-5, with 7 bases matching TRBD1. V trimming: 4 bases; J trimming: 5 bases; junction bases outside the gene matches: 7. The CDR3 is made up of 14 amino acids. CDR1 and CDR2 (germline): LNHDA, SQIVND (reference sequence). CDR3 residues: CASSTRTGGETQYF. The CDR3 region has the DNA TGTGCCAGTAGTACCCGGACAGGCGGGGAGACCCAGTACTTC.

The V and J genes are TRBV6-5 and TRBJ1-1; maybe TRBD1 (6 bases). The CDR3 is 15 amino acids. V was pared by 2 bases and J by 3 bases, with 13 bases between. Germline assignment: CDR1 MNHEY and CDR2 SVGAGI. The CDR3: CASSYRGAMDTEAFF. Written as DNA, the CDR3 is TGTGCCAGCAGTTACCGGGGGGCAATGGACACTGAAGCTTTCTTT.

The V and J genes are TRBV30 and TRBJ2-5; D is uncertain. Trimming stripped 2 bases from V and 5 bases from J, with 12 bases between. Germline CDR1 is GTSNPN and CDR2 is SVGIG (reference sequence). The CDR3 is made up of 13 amino acids. The CDR3 nucleotides read TGTGCCTGGAGTTTTAGGGTTTGGGAGACCCAGTACTTC. It specifies CAWSFRVWETQYF. Full variable domain (remainder filled in from reference TRBV30 and TRBJ2-5): SQTIHQWPATLVQPVGSPLSLECTVEGTSNPNLYWYRQAAGRGLQLLFYSVGIGQISSEVPQNLSASRPQDRQFILSSKKLLLSDSGFYLCAWSFRVWETQYFGPGTRLLVL.

CDR3 DNA: TGTGCCAGTAGTATCCAGGCCGCCTACGAGCAGTACTTC. This gives the protein CASSIQAAYEQYF. The rearrangement uses TRBV19 and TRBJ2-7; no reliable D call. This CDR3 region has 13 residues. The V and J ends lost 3 bases and 2 bases respectively, with 8 bases between them. The V gene's germline CDR1 is LNHDA and CDR2 SQIVND (reference sequence). Filled out from reference TRBV19 and TRBJ2-7, the complete variable domain reads DGGITQSPKYLFRKEGQNVTLSCEQNLNHDAMYWYRQDPGQGLRLIYYSQIVNDFQKGDIAEGYSVSREKKESFPLTVTSAQKNPTAFYLCASSIQAAYEQYFGPGTRLTVT.

The chain carries TRBV27 and TRBJ2-2; 8 nucleotides line up with TRBD2. Germline V CDR1 and CDR2: MNHEY, SMNVEV (reference sequence). V lost 7 bases to trimming and J lost 5 bases; unmatched junction nucleotides: 9. The CDR3 length is 15 residues. The DNA of the CDR3 is TGTGCCAGCACCTGGCGGGGGGCGGGAACCGGGGAGCTGTTTTTT. This codes for CASTWRGAGTGELFF.

This clone was observed a single time. This sequence joins TRBV4-1 and TRBJ2-1; D uncertain. This CDR3 contains 14 residues. V gave up 1 base and J gave up 11 bases, with 15 bases separating them. CDR1 and CDR2 from the germline V gene are MGHRA and YSYEKL. For the CDR3, the DNA is TGCGCCAGCAGCCAAGTCAAGACTCCCGATAAGCAGTTCTTC. Protein product: CASSQVKTPDKQFF.

The chain carries TRBV2 and TRBJ2-7, with a possible D match to TRBD2 (6 bases). Germline loops: CDR1 SNHLY, CDR2 FYNNEI. V lost 7 bases and J 0 bases, leaving 13 bases between the germline ends. The CDR3 consists of 14 residues. Here the CDR3 DNA reads TGTGCCAGCAAGTCGGACGGGAGCTCCTACGAGCAGTACTTC. Translated, it gives CASKSDGSSYEQYF.

The chain has TRBV29-1 and TRBJ2-5, with TRBD1 matching over 7 bases. Per germline, CDR1 SQVTM and CDR2 ANQGSEA. The V and J ends lost 7 bases and 1 base, in that order; junction bases with no gene match: 3. The CDR3 covers 12 residues. The CDR3: CSARQGQETQYF. The CDR3 bases are TGCAGCGCGAGACAGGGCCAAGAGACCCAGTACTTC.